A single T cell receptor (beta chain) is shown here with its context. This clonotype was observed once. The target of this receptor is not known. One base away there is no much larger clone; base qualities are not given. Weak support is all one read offers. Deletion took 3 bases off V and 5 bases off J, with a span of 8 bases between the germline ends. The germline V gene yields KGHSH for CDR1 and LQKENI for CDR2. The cysteine opens and the phenylalanine closes a CDR3 of 13 amino acids. CDR3 DNA only is kept here, 39 bases in frame from base 1. Receptor amplification or capture employed RT-PCR. The instrument given in TCRdb is NextSeq 550. TCRdb's own reprocessing of the public reads used fastp at Q25 and MiXCR and kept productive beta chains. For every CDR3 protein sequence, its rows merge into one entry that carries the most common genes and DNA. In this sample the table shows about 400,000 distinct CDR3 sequences, around 16% of which occur a single time. 7% to 7.5% of the sample goes to the ten largest clones.

This sample is drawn from a study of patients and donors after allogeneic stem cell transplantation (TCRdb year 2020). The sample was blood, either unsorted or a sorted T cell fraction (not recorded which). This receptor chain uses TRBV18 and TRBJ1-5, with an unclear D gene assignment. This sequence originates from a human donor who was either an allogeneic HSCT recipient or a stem cell or donor lymphocyte infusion donor (not recorded which). It is not recorded whose cells these are; they may come from a transplant donor. The DNA reads TGTGCCAGCTCACCCAGAAATTATCAGCCCCAGCATTTT. Its coded protein is CASSPRNYQPQHF.